What follows are 23 T cell receptor beta chains derived from one specimen sequenced in a study of blood T cell repertoires in COVID-19 (TCRdb year 2020). Libraries were built with the immunoSEQ multiplex PCR assay. Imported from immuneACCESS, the table was reduced by TCRdb to in-frame sequences with V and J called. These copies leave out some clones; in studies compared against another copy, an unresolved V gene accounts for under half, and the cause of the remainder is not known. Present in this sample are more than 65,000 clones, over 65% of which were seen just once. Clones ranked in the top ten supply 35% to 40% of the sample. The sequencing sample was made of peripheral blood. These receptor sequences come from a woman aged 70-85 years with acute or convalescent COVID-19.

This chain links TRBV4-1 with TRBJ1-2, with 8 bases lining up with TRBD1. The ends lost 0 bases at V and 3 bases at J; junction bases unmatched: 12. Germline V gene data show CDR1 as MGHRA and CDR2 as YSYEKL. This CDR3 spans 18 amino acids. The DNA for the CDR3 is TGCGCCAGCAGCCAAGATCGGTGGGAGGGGGACAGGTACTATGGCTACACCTTC. It translates to CASSQDRWEGDRYYGYTF.

The chain combines TRBV7-2 with TRBJ1-3, with D perhaps matching TRBD1 (5 bases). The CDR3 sequence is 16 residues long. V was shortened by 3 bases and J by 0 bases, with 12 bases between the two germline ends. CDR1 is SGHTA, CDR2 FQGNSA, per germline. CDR3 loop: CASSFWPDSSGNTIYF. In DNA, the CDR3 is TGTGCCAGCAGCTTTTGGCCCGACAGCTCTGGAAACACCATATATTTT.

This clone was found once. The chain joins TRBV6-6 to TRBJ1-2; D ambiguous. This CDR3 spans 12 amino acids. Per the germline V gene, CDR1 is MNHNY and CDR2 is SVGAGI (reference sequence). The ends were cut back, 4 bases at V and 6 bases at J, with 9 bases in the middle. CDR3 amino acids: CASSSTGNGYTF. CDR3 DNA: TGTGCCAGCAGTTCGACGGGAAATGGCTACACCTTC.

The chain employs TRBV7-7 and TRBJ1-2; TRBD1 might be the D (6 bases). The CDR3 sequence is 14 residues long. CDR1 is SSHAT, CDR2 FNYEAQ, per germline (reference sequence). V was trimmed by 6 bases and J by 1 base, leaving 12 bases between them. DNA for the CDR3: TGTGCCAGCAGGGCGGGGGCGAGTAACTATGGCTACACCTTC. Translation: CASRAGASNYGYTF.

J is TRBJ1-4 and V is TRBV19; no firm D call. Deletions cut 2 bases from V and 3 bases from J, with 13 bases between. This CDR3 spans 16 amino acids. The germline V gene has CDR1 LNHDA and CDR2 SQIVND (reference sequence). The CDR3 DNA sequence: TGTGCCAGTAGTATATCCGCCACCTCGGCTAATGAAAAACTGTTTTTT. This sequence encodes CASSISATSANEKLFF.

The genes are TRBV11-1 and TRBJ2-2, with TRBD2 as a possible D gene (5 bases). The germline CDR1 and CDR2 sequences are SGHAT and FQDESV (reference sequence). The CDR3 is 14 amino acids. Trimming took off 5 bases at V and 5 bases at J, with 12 bases between the two ends. The CDR3 region is CASSTRPGTGELFF. CDR3 nucleotide sequence: TGTGCCAGCAGCACGCGACCGGGAACCGGGGAGCTGTTTTTT.

The J gene is TRBJ1-2, the V gene TRBV28; D remains unclear. This CDR3 has 14 amino acids. Trimming took off 2 bases at V and 7 bases at J, with 14 bases between the two ends. Per germline, CDR1 MDHEN and CDR2 SYDVKM. The CDR3 bases are TGTGCCAGCAGTTTAGGAGGAGGGCGGTCTGGCTACACCTTC. It yields the protein CASSLGGGRSGYTF.

The chain links TRBV2 to TRBJ1-2; 10 nucleotides line up with TRBD1. Germline CDR1 is SNHLY and CDR2 is FYNNEI. V lost 8 bases to trimming and J lost 6 bases; unmatched junction nucleotides: 15. This CDR3 is 16 amino acids long. CDR3 DNA: TGTGCCAGCGTGAGGGACAGGGGAGTGGATTATAATGGCTACACCTTC. Protein product: CASVRDRGVDYNGYTF.

This chain links TRBV29-1 with TRBJ2-3, with D possibly TRBD2 on 6 matching bases. The CDR3 runs 12 residues. The V and J ends lost 3 bases and 7 bases respectively, with 11 bases between them. Germline CDR1 reads SQVTM; CDR2 reads ANQGSEA. The CDR3 loop is CSVDRDSNTQYF. The CDR3 coding sequence is TGCAGCGTTGACAGGGACTCAAATACGCAGTATTTT.

This clone has only a few counts. J is TRBJ2-5 and V is TRBV5-1; 14 bases fit TRBD2. CDR3 length equals 17 residues. The germline gives CDR1 SGHRS, CDR2 YFSETQ. After removal of 5 bases from V and 4 bases from J, the junction contained 10 bases not matched to a gene. For the CDR3, the DNA is TGCGCCAGCAGACAAGGGACTAGCGGGGGCCCACGAGAGACCCAGTACTTC. Translation: CASRQGTSGGPRETQYF.

CDR3 amino acids: CARSGGPNEKLFF. The CDR3 region has the DNA TGTGCTCGCTCGGGGGGGCCTAATGAAAAACTGTTTTTT. The chain employs TRBV2 and TRBJ1-4; possibly TRBD1 for D (6 bases). The CDR3 length is 13 residues. In germline, CDR1 is SNHLY, CDR2 FYNNEI.

The rearrangement links TRBV3-1 (or the pseudogene TRBV3-2) to TRBJ1-5; D not certain. Per the germline V gene, CDR1 is LGHDT and CDR2 is YNNKEL (reference sequence). V was trimmed by 1 base and J by 5 bases, leaving 9 bases between them. This CDR3 spans 14 amino acids. CDR3 loop: CASSQVVQDQPQHF. The CDR3 DNA sequence: TGTGCCAGCAGCCAAGTTGTGCAGGATCAGCCCCAGCATTTT.

This clone was observed a single time. The CDR3 is CASSLARATDTQYF. The CDR3 nucleotides are TGTGCCAGCAGTTTAGCCCGAGCCACAGATACGCAGTATTTT. The chain has TRBV27 and TRBJ2-3; D is unclear. Germline CDR1 is MNHEY and CDR2 is SMNVEV (reference sequence). Trimming stripped 2 bases from V and 2 bases from J, with 8 bases between. The CDR3 length is 14 residues.

The chain joins TRBV28 to TRBJ1-2; no clear D. Trimming shortened V by 3 bases and J by 4 bases, and 12 bases separated the two germline ends. From germline, CDR1 is MDHEN and CDR2 SYDVKM. The CDR3 contains 14 residues. In DNA, the CDR3 is TGTGCCAGCAGTTTTTTAGAACAGAGCTATGGCTACACCTTC. Translating gives CASSFLEQSYGYTF.

This clone has only a few counts. This chain connects TRBV28 to TRBJ1-1; 7 bases align to TRBD1. With 3 bases clipped from V and 5 bases from J, the junction kept 12 bases outside the gene matches. The germline V gene encodes CDR1 MDHEN and CDR2 SYDVKM. The CDR3 spans 16 residues. The CDR3 region is CASSFGPLQGQTEAFF. CDR3 bases: TGTGCCAGCAGTTTTGGGCCCTTACAGGGGCAAACTGAAGCTTTCTTT.

J is TRBJ2-3 and V is TRBV28; 9 nucleotides align to TRBD1. The CDR3 consists of 15 residues. CDR1 is MDHEN, CDR2 SYDVKM, per germline. Unmatched junction bases numbered 9, after V lost 5 bases and J lost 6 bases. This chain's CDR3 is CASSLSGQGTDTQYF. DNA for the CDR3: TGTGCCAGCAGTCTCTCGGGACAGGGAACGGATACGCAGTATTTT.

J is TRBJ2-5 and V is TRBV27, with 14 bases matching TRBD2. The V and J ends lost 4 bases and 1 base, in that order; junction bases with no gene match: 17. CDR3 size: 21 residues. The germline gives CDR1 MNHEY, CDR2 SMNVEV (reference sequence). CDR3 sequence reads: CASSSQSPGTSGRGGQETQYF. The CDR3 bases are TGTGCCAGCAGTTCACAGTCCCCCGGGACTAGCGGGAGAGGGGGCCAAGAGACCCAGTACTTC.

J is TRBJ1-2 and V is TRBV28; possible D gene TRBD1, 5 bases. Looked up from germline, CDR1 is MDHEN and CDR2 is SYDVKM. CDR3 length: 12 amino acids. Trimming removed 6 bases from V and 8 bases from J, with 13 bases in between. The DNA for the CDR3 is TGTGCCAGCAGACCCGGACAAAAGGGCTACACCTTC. It is translated as CASRPGQKGYTF.

The gene calls are TRBV9 and TRBJ1-5; 7 nucleotides line up with TRBD1. V was clipped by 0 bases and J by 5 bases; unmatched bases: 5. Germline values: CDR1 SGDLS, CDR2 YYNGEE. CDR3 size: 15 residues. DNA for the CDR3: TGTGCCAGCAGCGTAGCTCCTACAGGGGATCAGCCCCAGCATTTT. Its translation: CASSVAPTGDQPQHF.

The chain is built from TRBV5-5 and TRBJ2-1, with TRBD2 matching over 9 bases. CDR1 and CDR2 (germline): SGHKS, YYEKEE (reference sequence). The trim removed 0 bases at V and 6 bases at J, leaving 7 bases unmatched. The CDR3 extends over 16 amino acids. The CDR3 loop reads CASSLDGLAGVNEQFF. CDR3 in DNA: TGTGCCAGCAGCTTGGACGGGTTAGCGGGAGTCAATGAGCAGTTCTTC.

The CDR3 reads CATLKITGGPRETQYF. Written as DNA, the CDR3 is TGTGCCACCCTCAAGATTACGGGAGGGCCCCGGGAGACCCAGTACTTC. The chain recombines TRBV28 with TRBJ2-5; TRBD2 matches 8 bases. The CDR3 is made up of 16 amino acids. The germline CDR1 and CDR2 sequences are MDHEN and SYDVKM. V gave up 10 bases and J gave up 5 bases; unmatched junction bases: 18.

This sequence joins TRBV5-4 and TRBJ2-5; 10 bases are shared with TRBD2. This CDR3 spans 15 amino acids. Germline values: CDR1 SGHNT, CDR2 YYREEE (reference sequence). Trimming at V came to 2 bases and at J to 5 bases, leaving 6 bases not matched to a gene. This CDR3 reads CASSLSGGAGETQYF. The CDR3 nucleotides read TGTGCCAGCAGCTTAAGCGGGGGGGCCGGGGAGACCCAGTACTTC.

This sequence joins TRBV9 and TRBJ2-3, with 7 bases identical to TRBD1. The CDR3 contains 14 residues. With V trimmed by 4 bases and J by 4 bases, 6 bases remained unmatched. Per the germline V gene, CDR1 is SGDLS and CDR2 is YYNGEE. The CDR3 protein is CASSTRQGPDTQYF. In nucleotides, the CDR3 is TGTGCCAGCAGCACCCGACAGGGCCCAGATACGCAGTATTTT.